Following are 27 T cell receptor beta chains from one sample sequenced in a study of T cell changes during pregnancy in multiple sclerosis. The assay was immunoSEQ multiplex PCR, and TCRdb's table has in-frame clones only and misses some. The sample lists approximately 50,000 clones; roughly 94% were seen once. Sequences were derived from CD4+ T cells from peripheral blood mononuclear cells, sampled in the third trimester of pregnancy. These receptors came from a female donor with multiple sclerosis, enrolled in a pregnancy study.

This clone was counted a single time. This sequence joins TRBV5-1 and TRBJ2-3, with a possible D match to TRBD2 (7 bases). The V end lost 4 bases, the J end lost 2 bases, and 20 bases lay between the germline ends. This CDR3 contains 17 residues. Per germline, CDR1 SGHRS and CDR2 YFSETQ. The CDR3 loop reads CASSRGPGGGATDTQYF. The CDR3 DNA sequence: TGCGCCAGCAGCAGGGGCCCCGGCGGGGGCGCCACAGATACGCAGTATTTT. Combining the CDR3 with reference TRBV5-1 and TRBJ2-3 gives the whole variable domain KAGVTQTPRYLIKTRGQQVTLSCSPISGHRSVSWYQQTPGQGLQFLFEYFSETQRNKGNFPGRFSGRQFSNSRSEMNVSTLELGDSALYLCASSRGPGGGATDTQYFGPGTRLTVL.

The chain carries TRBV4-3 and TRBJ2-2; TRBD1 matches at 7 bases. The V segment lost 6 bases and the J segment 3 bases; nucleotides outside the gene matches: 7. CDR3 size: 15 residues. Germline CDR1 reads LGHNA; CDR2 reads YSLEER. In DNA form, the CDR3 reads TGCGCCAGCAGGATTACAGGGGTGCACACCGGGGAGCTGTTTTTT. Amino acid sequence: CASRITGVHTGELFF.

The CDR3 DNA is TGTGCCAGCAGTTTGACAGGTGGAAACACCATATATTTT. Its protein product is CASSLTGGNTIYF. The chain couples TRBV6-5 to TRBJ1-3, with a weak D call TRBD1 (6 bases). Deletions cut 4 bases from V and 3 bases from J, with 7 bases between. The CDR3 has 13 amino acids. CDR1 MNHEY and CDR2 SVGAGI come from the germline V gene.

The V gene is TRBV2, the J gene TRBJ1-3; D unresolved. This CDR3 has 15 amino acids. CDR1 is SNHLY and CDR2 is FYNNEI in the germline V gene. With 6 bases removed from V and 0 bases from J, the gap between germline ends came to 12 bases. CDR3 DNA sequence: TGTGCCAGCAGGGCCCTCGTAAGCTCTGGAAACACCATATATTTT. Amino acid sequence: CASRALVSSGNTIYF.

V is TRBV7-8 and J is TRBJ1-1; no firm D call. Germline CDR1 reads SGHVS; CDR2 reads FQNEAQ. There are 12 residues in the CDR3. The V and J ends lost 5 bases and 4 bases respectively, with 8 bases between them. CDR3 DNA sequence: TGTGCCAGCAGCCCTCTAGGCACTGAAGCTTTCTTT. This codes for CASSPLGTEAFF.

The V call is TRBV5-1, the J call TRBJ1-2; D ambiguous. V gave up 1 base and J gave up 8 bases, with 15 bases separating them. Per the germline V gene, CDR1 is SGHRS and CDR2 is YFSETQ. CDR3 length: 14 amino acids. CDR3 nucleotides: TGCGCCAGCAGCTTGTCCCTCCCCCCAGGCGGCTACACCTTC. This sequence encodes CASSLSLPPGGYTF.

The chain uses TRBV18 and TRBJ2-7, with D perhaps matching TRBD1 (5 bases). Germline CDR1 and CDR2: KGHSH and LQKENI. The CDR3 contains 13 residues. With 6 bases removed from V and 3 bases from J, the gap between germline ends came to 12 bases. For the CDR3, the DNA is TGTGCCAGCTCGAGCAGGGTCGACTACGAGCAGTACTTC. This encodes CASSSRVDYEQYF.

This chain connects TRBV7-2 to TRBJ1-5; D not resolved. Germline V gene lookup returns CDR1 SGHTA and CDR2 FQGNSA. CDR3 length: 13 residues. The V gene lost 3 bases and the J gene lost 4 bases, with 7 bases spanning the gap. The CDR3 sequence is CASSFGRNQPQHF. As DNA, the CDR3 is TGTGCCAGCAGCTTTGGGAGGAATCAGCCCCAGCATTTT.

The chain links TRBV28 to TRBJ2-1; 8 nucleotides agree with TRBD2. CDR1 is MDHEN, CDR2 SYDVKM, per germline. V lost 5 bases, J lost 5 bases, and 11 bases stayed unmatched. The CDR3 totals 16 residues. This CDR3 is CASSLAVASGHNEQFF. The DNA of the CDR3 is TGTGCCAGCAGTCTTGCGGTGGCTAGCGGGCACAATGAGCAGTTCTTC. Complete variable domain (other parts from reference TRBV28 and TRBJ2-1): DVKVTQSSRYLVKRTGEKVFLECVQDMDHENMFWYRQDPGLGLRLIYFSYDVKMKEKGDIPEGYSVSREKKERFSLILESASTNQTSMYLCASSLAVASGHNEQFFGPGTRLTVL.

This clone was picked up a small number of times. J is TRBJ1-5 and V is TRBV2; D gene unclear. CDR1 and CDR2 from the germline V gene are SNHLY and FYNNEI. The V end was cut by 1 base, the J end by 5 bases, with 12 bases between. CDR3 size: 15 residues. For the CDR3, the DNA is TGTGCCAGCAGTGAAGTGGAGTTGAGGGATCAGCCCCAGCATTTT. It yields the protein CASSEVELRDQPQHF.

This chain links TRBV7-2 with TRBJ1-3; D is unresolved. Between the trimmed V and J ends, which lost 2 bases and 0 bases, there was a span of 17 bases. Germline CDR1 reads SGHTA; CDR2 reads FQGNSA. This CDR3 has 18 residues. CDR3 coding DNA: TGTGCCAGCAGCTTAAGGTTTGCAGGCAGCAACTCTGGAAACACCATATATTTT. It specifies CASSLRFAGSNSGNTIYF.

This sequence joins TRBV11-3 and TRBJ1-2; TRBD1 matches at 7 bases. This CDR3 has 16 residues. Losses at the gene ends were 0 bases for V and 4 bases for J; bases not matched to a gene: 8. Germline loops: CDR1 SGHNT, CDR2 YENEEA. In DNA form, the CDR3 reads TGTGCCAGCAGCTTAGAGGGGAGACAGGGAGTCTATGGCTACACCTTC. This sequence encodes CASSLEGRQGVYGYTF.

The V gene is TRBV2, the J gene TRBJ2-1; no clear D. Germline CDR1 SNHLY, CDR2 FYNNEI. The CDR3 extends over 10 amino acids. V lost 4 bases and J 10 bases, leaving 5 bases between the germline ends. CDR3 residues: CASSGEEQFF. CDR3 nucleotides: TGTGCCAGCAGTGGAGAAGAGCAGTTCTTC.

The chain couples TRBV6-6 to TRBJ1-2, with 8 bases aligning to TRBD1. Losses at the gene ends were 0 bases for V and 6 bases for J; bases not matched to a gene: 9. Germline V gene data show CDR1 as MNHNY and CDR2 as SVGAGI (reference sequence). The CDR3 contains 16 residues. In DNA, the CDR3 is TGTGCCAGCAGTTACTCCGGACAGGGATGGTACGATGGCTACACCTTC. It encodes CASSYSGQGWYDGYTF.

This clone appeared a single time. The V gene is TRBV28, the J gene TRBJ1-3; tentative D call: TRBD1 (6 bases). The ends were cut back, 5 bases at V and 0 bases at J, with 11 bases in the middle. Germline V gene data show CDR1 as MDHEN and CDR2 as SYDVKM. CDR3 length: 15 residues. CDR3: CASSTQGSSGNTIYF. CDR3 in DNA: TGTGCCAGCAGTACACAGGGAAGCTCTGGAAACACCATATATTTT.

In DNA, the CDR3 is TGTGCCAGTAGGAAGGACAGGAGGGGGGCAGAGACCCAGTACTTC. Translating gives CASRKDRRGAETQYF. The genes are TRBV19 and TRBJ2-5; TRBD1 is a possible D gene (7 bases). Germline V gene sequence: CDR1 LNHDA, CDR2 SQIVND (reference sequence). This CDR3 region has 15 residues. The V end was cut by 6 bases, the J end by 4 bases, with 18 bases between.

CDR3 nucleotide sequence: TGTGCCAGCAGCTTAACCACCAGTAATGAAAAACTGTTTTTT. It encodes CASSLTTSNEKLFF. The V call is TRBV11-2, the J call TRBJ1-4; unclear D gene. The germline CDR1 and CDR2 sequences are SGHAT and FQNNGV. The CDR3 totals 14 residues. Trimming left V 2 bases short and J 4 bases short, with 8 bases between.

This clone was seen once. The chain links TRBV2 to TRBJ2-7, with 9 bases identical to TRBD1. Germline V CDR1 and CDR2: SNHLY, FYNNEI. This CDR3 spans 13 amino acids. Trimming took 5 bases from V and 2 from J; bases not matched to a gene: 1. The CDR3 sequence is CASSNRGPYEQYF. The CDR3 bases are TGTGCCAGCAGTAACAGGGGGCCCTACGAGCAGTACTTC.

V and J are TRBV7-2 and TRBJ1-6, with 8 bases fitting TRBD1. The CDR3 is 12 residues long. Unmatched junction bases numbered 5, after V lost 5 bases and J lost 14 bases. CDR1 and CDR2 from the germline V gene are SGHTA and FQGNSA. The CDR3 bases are TGTGCCAGCAGCCATGGACAGGGCTCCCTCCACTTT. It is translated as CASSHGQGSLHF.

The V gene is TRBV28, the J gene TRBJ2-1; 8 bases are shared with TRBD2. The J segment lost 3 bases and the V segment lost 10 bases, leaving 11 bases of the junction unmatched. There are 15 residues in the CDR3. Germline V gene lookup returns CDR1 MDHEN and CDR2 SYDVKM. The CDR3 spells CATQTPGLGYNEQFF. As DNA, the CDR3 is TGTGCCACCCAAACGCCGGGACTAGGCTACAATGAGCAGTTCTTC.

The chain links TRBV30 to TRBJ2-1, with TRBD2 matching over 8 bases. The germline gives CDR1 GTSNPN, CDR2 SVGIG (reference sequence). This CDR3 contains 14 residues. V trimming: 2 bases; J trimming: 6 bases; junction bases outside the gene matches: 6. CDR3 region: CAWSLTGGRNEQFF. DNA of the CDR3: TGTGCCTGGAGTTTGACGGGGGGGCGCAATGAGCAGTTCTTC.

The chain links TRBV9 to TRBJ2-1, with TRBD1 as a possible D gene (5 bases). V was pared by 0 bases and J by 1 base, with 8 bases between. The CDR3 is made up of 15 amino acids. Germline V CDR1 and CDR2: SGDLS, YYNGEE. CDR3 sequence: CASSVAGLSYNEQFF. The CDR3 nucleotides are TGTGCCAGCAGCGTAGCAGGGTTGTCCTACAATGAGCAGTTCTTC.

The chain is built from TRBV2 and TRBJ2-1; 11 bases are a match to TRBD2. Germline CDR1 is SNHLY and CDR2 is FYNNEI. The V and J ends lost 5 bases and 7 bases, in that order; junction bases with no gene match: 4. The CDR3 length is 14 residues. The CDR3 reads CASSRSGGGNEQFF. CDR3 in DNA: TGTGCCAGCAGTCGTAGCGGGGGGGGAAATGAGCAGTTCTTC.

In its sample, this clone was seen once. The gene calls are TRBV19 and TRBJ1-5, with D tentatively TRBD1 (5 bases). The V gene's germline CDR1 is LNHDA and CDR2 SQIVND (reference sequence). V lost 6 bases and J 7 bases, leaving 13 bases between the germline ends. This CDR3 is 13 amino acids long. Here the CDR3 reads CASRKQGGQPQHF. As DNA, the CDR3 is TGTGCCAGTAGGAAGCAGGGTGGCCAGCCCCAGCATTTT.

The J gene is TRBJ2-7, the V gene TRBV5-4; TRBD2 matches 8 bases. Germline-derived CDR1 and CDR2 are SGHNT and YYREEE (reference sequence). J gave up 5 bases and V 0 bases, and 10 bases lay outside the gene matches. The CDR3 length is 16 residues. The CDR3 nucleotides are TGTGCCAGCAGCTTGGGACGTTTTAGCGGGACTAACGAGCAGTACTTC. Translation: CASSLGRFSGTNEQYF.

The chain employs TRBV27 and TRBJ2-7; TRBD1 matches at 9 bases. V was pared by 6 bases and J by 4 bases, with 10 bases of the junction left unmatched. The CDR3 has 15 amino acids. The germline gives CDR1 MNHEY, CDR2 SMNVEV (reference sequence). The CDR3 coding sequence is TGTGCCAGCAGACGACCCGGGACAGGGAAATACGAGCAGTACTTC. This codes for CASRRPGTGKYEQYF.

The CDR3 region is CASSSPTGRVNEKLFF. CDR3 DNA sequence: TGTGCCAGCAGCTCCCCTACAGGGAGGGTTAATGAAAAACTGTTTTTT. The chain couples TRBV11-2 to TRBJ1-4, with D perhaps TRBD1 (6 bases). Deletions cut 4 bases from V and 4 bases from J, with 16 bases between. Germline V gene data show CDR1 as SGHAT and CDR2 as FQNNGV. The CDR3 contains 16 residues. Filled out from reference TRBV11-2 and TRBJ1-4, the complete variable domain reads EAGVAQSPRYKIIEKRQSVAFWCNPISGHATLYWYQQILGQGPKLLIQFQNNGVVDDSQLPKDRFSAERLKGVDSTLKIQPAKLEDSAVYLCASSSPTGRVNEKLFFGSGTQLSVL.